The next 4 T cell receptor beta chains were all read from a single sample in a study of cytomegalovirus exposure and HLA in healthy donors. In the PCR, 60 Vbeta and 13 Jbeta primers were used. This table comes from immunoSEQ multiplex PCR, and its TCRdb copy is limited to in-frame clones, with some not included. This sample has about 170,000 clones, with under 90% found just once. What was sequenced was PBMCs. Receptors were obtained from a male donor in good health and CMV-seronegative.

J is TRBJ1-4 and V is TRBV7-9, with D tentatively TRBD1 (6 bases). The CDR3 is 14 amino acids. Germline assignment: CDR1 SEHNR and CDR2 FQNEAQ (reference sequence). V was cut by 6 bases and J by 6 bases, with 14 bases left in between. CDR3 sequence (DNA): TGTGCCAGCAGTCCGGGACACCCCGATGAAAAACTGTTTTTT. Translation: CASSPGHPDEKLFF.

V and J are TRBV7-9 and TRBJ2-5, with D hard to call. Germline lookup yields CDR1 SEHNR and CDR2 FQNEAQ (reference sequence). The V end was cut by 2 bases, the J end by 9 bases, with 10 bases between. The CDR3 is 12 amino acids. The chain's CDR3 is CASSLNGPSQYF. DNA of the CDR3: TGTGCCAGCAGCTTAAACGGTCCTTCCCAGTACTTC.

This chain joins TRBV4-3 and TRBJ2-7, with unresolved D. The CDR3 has 14 amino acids. Per the germline V gene, CDR1 is LGHNA and CDR2 is YSLEER. Trimming removed 0 bases from V and 2 bases from J, with 8 bases in between. This CDR3 is CASSQESNTYEQYF. Written as DNA, the CDR3 is TGCGCCAGCAGCCAAGAGTCGAACACCTACGAGCAGTACTTC.

The rearrangement uses TRBV6-7 and TRBJ2-5; TRBD2 matches 12 bases. TRBV6-7 is given ORF status, its function remaining uncertain. V trimming: 6 bases; J trimming: 5 bases; junction bases outside the gene matches: 13. This CDR3 spans 17 amino acids. CDR3 nucleotides: TGTGCCAGCAGGATTAAGACTAGCGGGAGTGTGAAGGAGACCCAGTACTTC. Its protein is CASRIKTSGSVKETQYF.